The rows below give T cell receptor beta chains drawn from one sample of a study of tumor and adjacent non-tumor tissue in lung cancer. TCRdb independently ran MiXCR on the multiplex PCR reads; one entry per CDR3 protein. The table includes some 120,000 distinct CDR3 sequences, 66% detected once. Sequencing was done on a sample of lung tumor tissue. The source is a man between 25 and 39 years old with non-small cell lung cancer. Each CDR3 is given with its conserved first and last residue. Each record gives: clone size, V gene, D gene, CDR3 length, J gene, CDR3 protein, CDR3 DNA. A D gene is named only where the DNA matches it firmly. Only part of the rows carry a size: once, few, many, or a class if the clone is expanded.

NA	TRBV11-2	NA	14	TRBJ1-5	CASSFTWECQPQHF	TGTGCCAGCAGCTTCACATGGGAATGTCAGCCCCAGCATTTT
many	TRBV20-1	TRBD2	13	TRBJ2-7	CSAASGGSYEQYF	TGCAGTGCTGCTAGCGGGGGCTCCTACGAGCAGTACTTC
once	TRBV20-1	NA	15	TRBJ1-6	CSAMTACSYNSPLHF	TGCAGTGCTATGACGGCCTGCTCCTATAATTCACCCCTCCACTTT
many	TRBV20-1	TRBD1	14	TRBJ1-2	CSATGTGGTSGYTF	TGCAGTGCTACTGGGACAGGGGGTACTTCTGGCTACACCTTC
many	TRBV29-1	TRBD1	12	TRBJ2-7	CSVHRGSYEQYF	TGCAGCGTTCACAGGGGCTCCTACGAGCAGTACTTC
NA	TRBV12-3/TRBV12-4	NA	15	TRBJ1-1	CASILDPSERTEVFF	TGTGCCAGCATTCTAGACCCTTCGGAGAGGACTGAAGTTTTCTTT
NA	TRBV29-1	NA	11	TRBJ2-2	CGVRDPGELFF	TGCGGCGTTCGGGACCCCGGGGAGTTGTTTTTT
once	TRBV7-2	NA	13	TRBJ2-1	CANSSPKGNEQFF	TGTGCCAACAGCTCGCCAAAGGGGAATGAGCAGTTCTTC
NA	TRBV7-9	NA	16	TRBJ2-2	CARSPSLNLKTGELFF	TGTGCCAGGAGCCCCAGTCTTAATTTGAAGACCGGGGAGCTGTTTTTT
NA	TRBV6-2/TRBV6-3	NA	14	TRBJ1-5	CASSVRLGIQSQHF	TGTGCCAGCAGTGTCCGACTGGGGATACAGTCCCAACATTTT
many	TRBV6-5	TRBD1	16	TRBJ1-4	CASSYSGTGRNEKLFF	TGTGCCAGCAGTTACTCGGGGACAGGGCGGAATGAAAAACTGTTTTTT
few	TRBV6-1	TRBD2	15	TRBJ2-5	CASSDWTSGGETQYF	TGTGCCAGCAGTGATTGGACTAGCGGGGGTGAGACCCAGTACTTC
many	TRBV11-2	NA	13	TRBJ2-3	CASSLGWADTQYF	TGTGCCAGCAGCTTAGGGTGGGCAGATACGCAGTATTTT
many	TRBV12-3/TRBV12-4	NA	12	TRBJ2-5	CASSFGPETQYF	TGTGCCAGCAGTTTCGGTCCAGAGACCCAGTACTTC
NA	TRBV11-3	NA	14	TRBJ2-7	CASKGNVPRGKQYF	TGTGCCAGCAAGGGCAACGTACCACGGGGCAAGCAGTACTTC
many	TRBV4-1	TRBD1	15	TRBJ1-1	CASSHLQGARTEAFF	TGCGCCAGCAGCCACTTACAGGGGGCGCGGACTGAAGCTTTCTTT
many	TRBV10-1	TRBD2	17	TRBJ2-1	CATQPGVAGGHRNEQFF	TGCGCCACCCAACCCGGAGTAGCGGGAGGGCATCGCAATGAGCAGTTCTTC
many	TRBV4-2	NA	19	TRBJ2-5	CASSQDWIYGLGGQETQYF	TGTGCCAGCAGCCAAGATTGGATTTACGGACTAGGGGGCCAAGAGACCCAGTACTTC
many	TRBV20-1	TRBD1	14	TRBJ1-1	CSASPGGGNTEAFF	TGCAGTGCTAGTCCAGGGGGAGGGAACACTGAAGCTTTCTTT
NA	TRBV12-3/TRBV12-4	NA	11	TRBJ1-2	CVSSLGTGYAF	TGTGTTAGCAGTCTAGGGACTGGCTACGCCTTC
NA	TRBV20-1	TRBD2	17	TRBJ2-3	CSAGLRTSGAVADTQYF	TGCAGTGCTGGACTTCGGACTAGCGGGGCTGTCGCAGATACGCAGTATTTT
NA	TRBV6-5	NA	14	TRBJ2-7	CASSLHRRPIEQHF	TGTGCCAGCAGTTTACACAGGAGGCCCATCGAGCAGCACTTC
NA	TRBV20-1	TRBD2	16	TRBJ2-7	CSIRPQTSGSSYEQYF	TGCAGTATTAGACCCCAGACTAGCGGGAGTTCCTACGAGCAGTACTTC
NA	TRBV12-3/TRBV12-4	TRBD2	12	TRBJ2-1	CANSRDGGAVFF	TGTGCCAACAGCAGGGACGGGGGGGCGGTGTTCTTC
medium-sized	TRBV11-2	NA	16	TRBJ1-6	CASSLTGGVGNSPLHF	TGTGCCAGCAGCCTCACGGGTGGGGTCGGTAATTCACCCCTCCACTTT
many	TRBV12-3/TRBV12-4	NA	16	TRBJ1-1	CASSFWTVVMNTEAFF	TGTGCCAGCAGTTTTTGGACAGTCGTCATGAACACTGAAGCTTTCTTT
few	TRBV20-1	TRBD2	14	TRBJ2-5	CSARLAGGQETQCF	TGCAGTGCTAGACTAGCGGGAGGGCAAGAGACCCAGTGCTTC
many	TRBV6-1	NA	16	TRBJ1-5	CASSEATQPSNQPQHF	TGTGCCAGCAGTGAAGCAACCCAGCCGAGCAATCAGCCCCAGCATTTT
many	TRBV20-1	NA	15	TRBJ1-3	CSANTGAASGNTIYF	TGCAGTGCAAATACCGGGGCGGCCTCTGGAAACACCATATATTTT
NA	TRBV6-2/TRBV6-3	NA	11	TRBJ1-1	CASSWFTETIF	TGTGCCAGCAGTTGGTTCACTGAAACTATCTTT
many	TRBV12-3/TRBV12-4	NA	14	TRBJ1-4	CASSLQARGEKLFF	TGTGCCAGCAGTTTACAGGCTCGGGGTGAAAAACTGTTTTTT
NA	TRBV20-1	TRBD1	15	TRBJ2-2	CNGSPSTGGTVELFF	TGCAATGGTAGCCCCTCGACAGGGGGCACCGTGGAGCTGTTTTTT
once	TRBV7-9	NA	12	TRBJ1-6	CASSFENSHLHF	TGTGCCAGCAGCTTCGAGAATTCACACCTCCACTTT
few	TRBV20-1	NA	15	TRBJ2-1	CSAAFGIISYNEQFF	TGCAGTGCAGCCTTCGGGATAATCTCCTACAATGAGCAGTTCTTC
NA	TRBV11-3	NA	14	TRBJ2-2	CASNLGLNTGERFF	TGTGCCAGCAACTTGGGACTGAACACCGGGGAGCGGTTTTTT
NA	TRBV4-1	NA	13	TRBJ1-2	CASSAGRQYGYTF	TGCGCCAGCAGCGCAGGCCGGCAGTATGGCTACACCTTC
NA	TRBV24-1	NA	13	TRBJ2-1	CATSYDGWDEQFF	TGTGCCACCAGTTACGACGGCTGGGATGAGCAGTTCTTC
many	TRBV6-1	TRBD1	15	TRBJ1-6	CASTTRQGDNSPLHF	TGTGCCAGCACCACCAGACAGGGTGATAATTCACCCCTCCACTTT
NA	TRBV4-1	NA	15	TRBJ2-6	CASSQAVSGANVPTF	TGCGCCAGCAGCCAAGCGGTCTCTGGGGCCAACGTCCCGACTTTC
few	TRBV11-2	TRBD2	16	TRBJ2-1	CASSLGTSGRRHEQFF	TGTGCCAGCAGCTTAGGGACTAGCGGGAGGAGGCATGAGCAGTTCTTC
few	TRBV11-1	TRBD2	15	TRBJ2-1	CASSLPAGDYNEQFF	TGTGCCAGCAGCTTACCAGCGGGAGACTACAATGAGCAATTCTTC
many	TRBV4-1	NA	12	TRBJ2-1	CASSQDYAEQFF	TGCGCCAGCAGCCAGGACTACGCGGAGCAGTTCTTC